The source of this T cell receptor beta chain is a study of blood T cell repertoires in COVID-19 (dated by TCRdb to 2020 to 2021). Regarding the research as a whole: Samples covering the acute and convalescent phases of COVID-19 were provided by collaborators in the United States, Italy and Spain. The prospective study material was composed of cDNA or gDNA derived from T cells, B-cell-depleted T cells, or PBMCs. Subjects who had been exposed to COVID-19, were actively infected with it, or had recovered from it provided the deeply sampled blood TCRbeta repertoires that made up the dataset. A freely available public database, intended as a resource for researchers studying the immune response to SARS-CoV-2, is where the repertoires were released. The samples were drawn from two sources: the first 160 participants of the ongoing ImmuneRACE study, and 1,200 or so subjects contributed by 6 global collaborators. A de-identified subject ID, COVID-19 status, age in years and sex were almost always included in the sample metadata. HLA class I and class II types, where available, came from metadata supplied by the sample provider rather than from assay-based typing. Broader findings and caveats from the paper: Clinical and demographic metadata were provided uncurated, with the amount varying by source and participant.

Collaborating institutions collected whole blood in K2EDTA tubes following their own protocols. For TCRbeta analysis, collaborators shipped samples as frozen whole blood, isolated PBMCs, or DNA extracted from either of those sample types. From V the trimming removes 6 bases and from J it removes 0 bases, while the gene matches leave 5 bases of the junction unaccounted for. The CDR3 numbers 15 residues from cysteine through phenylalanine. Just CDR3 DNA is preserved here, 45 bases in frame from base 1. The germline V gene encodes CDR1 SGHTA and CDR2 FQGTGA. TCRbeta CDR3 regions were amplified from genomic DNA using the immunoSEQ Assay, a bias-controlled multiplex PCR. The published analysis was carried out like this. Within the assay, amplification of reference gene primers was used to estimate how many nucleated cells each sample contained. To quantify the absolute abundance of each unique TCRbeta CDR3 rearrangement, sequence reads were collapsed and filtered. For each sample, productive Simpson clonality was calculated as the square root of Simpson's diversity index across productive rearrangements. Held by TCRdb, this immuneACCESS table contains in-frame sequences only and omits some clones. Under half of the omission traces to an unresolved V gene where checked; the cause of the rest is unknown. D and trimming come from the DNA, and the V and J calls and clone size come from that table. The table for this sample lists 140,000 or so clones; 75% to 85% of them were counted only once. Of the sample, about 4% falls within the top ten clones.

A word on this clone: It has no known antigen specificity. There are no base qualities to consult, and no much larger clone falls within one base.

This clonotype was obtained from a man in his 60s with acute or convalescent COVID-19. The V and J segments used are TRBV7-3 and TRBJ2-3, and 8 junction bases match TRBD1. Specimen: peripheral blood. In nucleotide form, the sequence is TGTGCCAGCAGTCACGGGACAGGTAGCACAGATACGCAGTATTTT. The encoded protein is CASSHGTGSTDTQYF.